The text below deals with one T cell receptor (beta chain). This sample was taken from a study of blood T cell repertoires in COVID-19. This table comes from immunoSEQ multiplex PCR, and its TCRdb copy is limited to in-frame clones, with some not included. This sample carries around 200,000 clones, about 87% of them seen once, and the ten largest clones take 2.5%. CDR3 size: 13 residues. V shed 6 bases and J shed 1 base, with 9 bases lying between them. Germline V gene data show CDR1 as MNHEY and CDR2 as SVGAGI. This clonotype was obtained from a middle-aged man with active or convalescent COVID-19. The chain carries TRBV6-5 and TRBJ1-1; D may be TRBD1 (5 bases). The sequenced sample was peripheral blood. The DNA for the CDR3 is TGTGCCAGCAGCCAGGGATCGAACACTGAAGCTTTCTTT. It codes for CASSQGSNTEAFF.